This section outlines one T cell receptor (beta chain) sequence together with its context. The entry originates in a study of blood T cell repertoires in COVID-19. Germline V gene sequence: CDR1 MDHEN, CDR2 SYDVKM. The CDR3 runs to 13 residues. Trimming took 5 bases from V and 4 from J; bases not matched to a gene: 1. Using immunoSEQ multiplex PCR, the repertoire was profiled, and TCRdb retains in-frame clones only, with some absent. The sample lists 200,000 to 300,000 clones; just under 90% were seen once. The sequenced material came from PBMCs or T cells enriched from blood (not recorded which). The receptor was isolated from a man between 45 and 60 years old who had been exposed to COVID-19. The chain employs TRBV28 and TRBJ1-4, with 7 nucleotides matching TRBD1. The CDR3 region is CASSRGHNEKLFF. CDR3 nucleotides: TGTGCCAGCAGTAGGGGGCATAATGAAAAACTGTTTTTT.